This T cell receptor (beta chain) was found in a study of CD8+ T cells in alopecia areata. Sequencing templates came from extracted RNA that was reverse transcribed into cDNA. Here immunoSEQ multiplex PCR was the method, and the copy in TCRdb shows in-frame clones only, minus some. The table lists under 250,000 clones, around three fifths of them singletons. Turning to this clone: Its specificity is unknown.

This CDR3 comprises 14 residues. V lost 4 bases and J lost 2, with 15 bases in between. Germline-derived CDR1 and CDR2 are SQVTM and ANQGSEA. Study conclusions and caveats: An increase in clonality over normal scalp was evident in lesional scalp, especially alopecia totalis/universalis. When scalp samples are sequenced, resident alphabeta T cells of normal skin are also captured.

The TCR was taken from a human donor in good health. This chain uses TRBV29-1 with TRBJ2-7, with TRBD1 as a possible D gene (6 bases). Material: CD8+ T cells sorted from blood. CDR3 sequence (DNA): TGCAGCGTTGCCAGGGGATTGGGTACCTACGAGCAGTACTTC. Amino acid sequence: CSVARGLGTYEQYF.